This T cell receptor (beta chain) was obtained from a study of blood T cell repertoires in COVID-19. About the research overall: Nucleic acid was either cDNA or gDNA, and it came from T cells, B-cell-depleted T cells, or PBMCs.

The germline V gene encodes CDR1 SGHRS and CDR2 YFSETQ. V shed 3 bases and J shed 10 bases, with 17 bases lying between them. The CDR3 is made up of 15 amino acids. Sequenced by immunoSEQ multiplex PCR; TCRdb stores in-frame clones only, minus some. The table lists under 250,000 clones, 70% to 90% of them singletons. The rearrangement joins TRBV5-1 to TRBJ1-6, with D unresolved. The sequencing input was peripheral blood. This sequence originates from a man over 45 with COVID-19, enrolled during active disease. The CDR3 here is CASSSSQVWESPLHF. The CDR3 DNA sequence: TGCGCCAGCAGCTCTAGCCAGGTTTGGGAATCACCCCTCCACTTT.